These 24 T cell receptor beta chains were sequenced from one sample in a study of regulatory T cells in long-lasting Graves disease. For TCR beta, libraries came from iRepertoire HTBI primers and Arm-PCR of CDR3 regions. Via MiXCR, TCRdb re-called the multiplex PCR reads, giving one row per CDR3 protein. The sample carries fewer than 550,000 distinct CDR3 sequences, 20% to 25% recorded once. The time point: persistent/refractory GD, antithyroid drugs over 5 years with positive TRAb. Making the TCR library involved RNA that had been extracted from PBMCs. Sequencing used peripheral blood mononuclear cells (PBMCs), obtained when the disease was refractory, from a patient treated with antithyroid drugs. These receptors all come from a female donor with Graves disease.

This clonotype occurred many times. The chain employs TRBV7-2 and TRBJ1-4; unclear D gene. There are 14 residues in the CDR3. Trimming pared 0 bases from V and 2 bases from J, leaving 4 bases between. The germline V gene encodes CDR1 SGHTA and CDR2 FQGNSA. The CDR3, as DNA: TGTGCCAGCAGCTTAGCACTTACTAATGAAAAACTGTTTTTT. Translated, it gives CASSLALTNEKLFF.

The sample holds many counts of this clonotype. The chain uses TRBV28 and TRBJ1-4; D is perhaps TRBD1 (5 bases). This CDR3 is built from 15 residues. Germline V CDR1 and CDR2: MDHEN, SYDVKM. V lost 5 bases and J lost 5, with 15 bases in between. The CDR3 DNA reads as TGTGCCAGCAGTGGATCGGACACCTTGAATGAAAAACTGTTTTTT. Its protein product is CASSGSDTLNEKLFF.

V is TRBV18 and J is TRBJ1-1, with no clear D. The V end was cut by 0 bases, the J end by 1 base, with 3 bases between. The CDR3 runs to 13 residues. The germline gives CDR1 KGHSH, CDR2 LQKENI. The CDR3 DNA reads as TGTGCCAGCTCACCACCGCCGAACACTGAAGCTTTCTTT. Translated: CASSPPPNTEAFF.

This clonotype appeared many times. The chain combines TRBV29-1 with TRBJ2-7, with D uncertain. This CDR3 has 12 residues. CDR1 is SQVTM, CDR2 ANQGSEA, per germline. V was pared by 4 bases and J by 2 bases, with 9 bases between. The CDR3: CSVVGSTYEQYF. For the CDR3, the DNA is TGCAGCGTTGTAGGCAGCACCTACGAGCAGTACTTC.

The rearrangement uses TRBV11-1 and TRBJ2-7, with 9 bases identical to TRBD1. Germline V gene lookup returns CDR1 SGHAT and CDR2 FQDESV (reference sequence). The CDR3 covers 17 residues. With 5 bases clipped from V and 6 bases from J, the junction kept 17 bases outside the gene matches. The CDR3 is CASSQHTGQGKWFEQYF. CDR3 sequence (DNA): TGTGCCAGCAGCCAACATACGGGACAGGGTAAATGGTTCGAGCAGTACTTC. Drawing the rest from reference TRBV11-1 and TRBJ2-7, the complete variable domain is EAEVAQSPRYKITEKSQAVAFWCDPISGHATLYWYRQILGQGPELLVQFQDESVVDDSQLPKDRFSAERLKGVDSTLKIQPAELGDSAMYLCASSQHTGQGKWFEQYFGPGTRLTVT.

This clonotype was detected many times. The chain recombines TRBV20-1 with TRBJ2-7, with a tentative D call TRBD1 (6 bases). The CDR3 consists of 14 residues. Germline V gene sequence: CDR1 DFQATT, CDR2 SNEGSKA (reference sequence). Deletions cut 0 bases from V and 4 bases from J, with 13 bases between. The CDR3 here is CSAREYRTDYEQYF. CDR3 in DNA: TGCAGTGCTAGAGAATACCGGACAGATTACGAGCAGTACTTC.

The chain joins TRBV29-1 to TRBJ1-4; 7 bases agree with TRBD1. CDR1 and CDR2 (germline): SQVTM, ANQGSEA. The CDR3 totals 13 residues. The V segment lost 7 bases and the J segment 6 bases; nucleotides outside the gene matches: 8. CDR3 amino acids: CSASTGWDEKLFF. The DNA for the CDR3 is TGCAGCGCATCGACAGGGTGGGATGAAAAACTGTTTTTT.

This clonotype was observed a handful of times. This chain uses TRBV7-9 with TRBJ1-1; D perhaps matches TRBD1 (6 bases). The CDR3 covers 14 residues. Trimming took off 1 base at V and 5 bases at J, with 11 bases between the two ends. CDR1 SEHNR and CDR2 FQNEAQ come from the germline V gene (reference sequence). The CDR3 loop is CASSLGRGETEAFF. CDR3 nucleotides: TGTGCCAGCAGCTTAGGCAGGGGAGAGACTGAAGCTTTCTTT.

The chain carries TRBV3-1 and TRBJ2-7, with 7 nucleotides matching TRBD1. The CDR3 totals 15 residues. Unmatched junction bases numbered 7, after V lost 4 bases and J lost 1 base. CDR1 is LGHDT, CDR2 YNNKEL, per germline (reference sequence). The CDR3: CASSRGTAQSYEQYF. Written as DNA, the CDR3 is TGTGCCAGCAGCCGAGGGACAGCCCAGTCCTACGAGCAGTACTTC.

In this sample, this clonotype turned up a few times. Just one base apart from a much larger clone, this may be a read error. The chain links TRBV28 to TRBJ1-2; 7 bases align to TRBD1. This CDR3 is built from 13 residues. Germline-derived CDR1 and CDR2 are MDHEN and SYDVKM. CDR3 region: CAGSLWQGGGYTF. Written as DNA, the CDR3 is TGTGCCGGCAGTTTATGGCAGGGGGGAGGCTACACCTTC.

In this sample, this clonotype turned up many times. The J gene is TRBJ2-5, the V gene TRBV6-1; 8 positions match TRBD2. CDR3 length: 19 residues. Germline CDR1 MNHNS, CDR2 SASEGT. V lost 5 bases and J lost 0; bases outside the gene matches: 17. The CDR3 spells CASSPGGGRPGSYQETQYF. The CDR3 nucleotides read TGTGCCAGCAGTCCCGGCGGGGGGCGTCCTGGCTCGTACCAAGAGACCCAGTACTTC.

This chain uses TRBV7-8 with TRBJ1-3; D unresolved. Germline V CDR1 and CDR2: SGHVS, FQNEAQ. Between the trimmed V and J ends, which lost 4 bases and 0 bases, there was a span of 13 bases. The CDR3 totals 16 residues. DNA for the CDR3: TGTGCCAGCAGCTCGTCCGGGAGTACCTCTGGAAACACCATATATTTT. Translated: CASSSSGSTSGNTIYF.

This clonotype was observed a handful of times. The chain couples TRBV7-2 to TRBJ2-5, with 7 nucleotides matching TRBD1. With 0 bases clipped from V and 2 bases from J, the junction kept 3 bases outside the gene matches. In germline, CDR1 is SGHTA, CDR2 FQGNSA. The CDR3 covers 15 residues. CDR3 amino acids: CASSLAARGQETQYF. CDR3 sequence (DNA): TGTGCCAGCAGCTTAGCGGCCAGGGGGCAAGAGACCCAGTACTTC.

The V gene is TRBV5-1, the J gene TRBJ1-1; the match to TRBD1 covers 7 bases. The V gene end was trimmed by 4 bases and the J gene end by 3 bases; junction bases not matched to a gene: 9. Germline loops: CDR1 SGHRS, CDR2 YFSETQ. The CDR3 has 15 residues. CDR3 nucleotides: TGCGCCAGCAGCATTTCGACAGGGTGGGACACTGAAGCTTTCTTT. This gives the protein CASSISTGWDTEAFF.

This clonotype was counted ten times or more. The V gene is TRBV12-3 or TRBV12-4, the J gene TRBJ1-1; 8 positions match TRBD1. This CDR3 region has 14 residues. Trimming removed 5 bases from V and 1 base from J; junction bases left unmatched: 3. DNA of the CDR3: TGTGCCAGCAGTCAGGGGGCGCGGAACACTGAAGCTTTCTTT. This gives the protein CASSQGARNTEAFF.

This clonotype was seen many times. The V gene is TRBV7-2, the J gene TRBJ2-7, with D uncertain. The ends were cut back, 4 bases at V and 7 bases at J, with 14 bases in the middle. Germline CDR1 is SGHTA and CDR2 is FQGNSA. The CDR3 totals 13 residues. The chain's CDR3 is CASSSPHVEEQYF. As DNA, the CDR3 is TGTGCCAGCAGCTCGCCACACGTGGAGGAGCAGTACTTC.

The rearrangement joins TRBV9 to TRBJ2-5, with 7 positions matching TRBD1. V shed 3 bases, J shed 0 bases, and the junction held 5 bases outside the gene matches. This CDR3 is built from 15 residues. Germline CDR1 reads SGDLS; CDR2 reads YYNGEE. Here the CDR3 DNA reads TGTGCCAGCAGCGCCGGTGGGACAGACCAAGAGACCCAGTACTTC. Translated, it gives CASSAGGTDQETQYF.

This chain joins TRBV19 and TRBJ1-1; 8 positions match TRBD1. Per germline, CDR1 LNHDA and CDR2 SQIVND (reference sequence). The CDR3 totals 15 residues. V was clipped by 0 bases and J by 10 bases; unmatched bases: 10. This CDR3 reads CASSIDQEGGQGAFF. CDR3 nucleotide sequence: TGTGCCAGTAGTATAGATCAAGAGGGCGGACAGGGAGCTTTCTTT. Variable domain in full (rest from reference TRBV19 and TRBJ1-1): DGGITQSPKYLFRKEGQNVTLSCEQNLNHDAMYWYRQDPGQGLRLIYYSQIVNDFQKGDIAEGYSVSREKKESFPLTVTSAQKNPTAFYLCASSIDQEGGQGAFFGQGTRLTVV.

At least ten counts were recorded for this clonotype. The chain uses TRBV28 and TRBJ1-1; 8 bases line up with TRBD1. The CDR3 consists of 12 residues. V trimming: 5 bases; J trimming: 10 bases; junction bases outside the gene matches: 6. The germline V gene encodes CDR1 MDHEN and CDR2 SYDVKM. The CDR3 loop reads CASSLTGAAAFF. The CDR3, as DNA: TGTGCCAGCAGTCTGACAGGGGCGGCAGCTTTCTTT.

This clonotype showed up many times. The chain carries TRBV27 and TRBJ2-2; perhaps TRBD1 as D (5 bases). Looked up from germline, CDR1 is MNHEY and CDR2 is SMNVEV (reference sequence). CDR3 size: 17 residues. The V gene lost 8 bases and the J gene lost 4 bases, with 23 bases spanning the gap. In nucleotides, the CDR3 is TGTGCCAGCTCTTTGGGGCTAGGTGGGCGTAGCACCGGGGAGCTGTTTTTT. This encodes CASSLGLGGRSTGELFF.

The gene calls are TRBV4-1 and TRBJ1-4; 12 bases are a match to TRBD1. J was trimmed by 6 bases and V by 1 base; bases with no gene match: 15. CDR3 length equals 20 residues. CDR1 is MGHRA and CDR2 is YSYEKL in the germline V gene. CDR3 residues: CASSQVLGDRGHWSDEKLFF. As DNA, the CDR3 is TGCGCCAGCAGCCAAGTATTAGGGGACAGGGGGCATTGGAGTGATGAAAAACTGTTTTTT.

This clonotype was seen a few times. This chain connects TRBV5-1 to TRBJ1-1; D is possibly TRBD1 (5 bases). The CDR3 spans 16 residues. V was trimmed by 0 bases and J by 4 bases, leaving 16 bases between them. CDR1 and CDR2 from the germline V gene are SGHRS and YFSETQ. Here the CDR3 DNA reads TGCGCCAGCAGCTTGGGCCCAGGGCAAGATACCACTGAAGCTTTCTTT. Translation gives CASSLGPGQDTTEAFF.

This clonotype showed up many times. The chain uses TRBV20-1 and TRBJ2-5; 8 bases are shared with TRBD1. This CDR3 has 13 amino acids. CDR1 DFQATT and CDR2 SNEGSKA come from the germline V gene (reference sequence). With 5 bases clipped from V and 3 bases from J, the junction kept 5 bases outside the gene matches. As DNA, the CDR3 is TGCAGTGCTGAGGACAGGGCGAAAGAGACCCAGTACTTC. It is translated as CSAEDRAKETQYF.

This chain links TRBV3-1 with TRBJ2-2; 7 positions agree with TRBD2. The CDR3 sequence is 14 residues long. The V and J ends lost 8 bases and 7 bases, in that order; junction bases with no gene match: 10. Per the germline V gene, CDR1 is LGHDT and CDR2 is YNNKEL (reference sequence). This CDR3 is CASLEREGSGELFF. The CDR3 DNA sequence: TGTGCCAGCTTAGAGCGGGAAGGGAGCGGGGAGCTGTTTTTT.